Listed here are 31 T cell receptor beta chains from one sample, sequenced in a study of blood T cells in healthy people across ages. Together with a sample-barcoded 5' primer, a J-beta primer mix was included in a second PCR lasting roughly 6 to 12 cycles. TCRdb analysed the 5' RACE reads with MiXCR anew, one entry per CDR3 protein. The repertoire holds hundreds of thousands of distinct CDR3 sequences, with 40% to 55% as singletons. Specimen: blood. The receptors were sampled from a man older than 75 in good health.

The rearrangement joins TRBV20-1 to TRBJ2-1; D not resolved. The CDR3 runs to 11 residues. The V gene lost 0 bases and the J gene lost 5 bases, with 2 bases spanning the gap. Germline loops: CDR1 DFQATT, CDR2 SNEGSKA (reference sequence). CDR3 nucleotide sequence: TGCAGTGCTAGAGACCACAATGAGCAGTTCTTC. This sequence encodes CSARDHNEQFF.

This clonotype has a handful of counts. This sequence joins TRBV7-2 and TRBJ2-5; a weak D match, TRBD1 (6 bases). V dropped 1 base and J dropped 9 bases, with 12 bases sitting between them. Per germline, CDR1 SGHTA and CDR2 FQGNSA. CDR3 length: 13 amino acids. Written as DNA, the CDR3 is TGTGCCAGCAGCTTAGTACTGAACAGGGCCCAGTACTTC. Its protein product is CASSLVLNRAQYF.

This clonotype was picked up a small number of times. The chain is built from TRBV6-6 and TRBJ2-1, with 10 bases aligning to TRBD1. Per germline, CDR1 MNHNY and CDR2 SVGAGI (reference sequence). The CDR3 loop spans 16 amino acids. Trimming removed 4 bases from V and 5 bases from J; junction bases left unmatched: 8. The CDR3 is CASSWGWDRGNNEQFF. The CDR3, as DNA: TGTGCCAGCAGTTGGGGTTGGGACAGGGGAAACAATGAGCAGTTCTTC.

This clonotype turned up a few times. A much bigger clone sits one base away, suggesting this may be a read error. The gene calls are TRBV6-6 and TRBJ2-1, with 7 nucleotides matching TRBD2. The CDR3 has 17 amino acids. Germline V CDR1 and CDR2: MNHNY, SVGAGI (reference sequence). The CDR3 coding sequence is TGTGCCAGCGGTTACTCGAGTTGGCCTAGCGGAGGAGATGAGCAGTTCTTC. This codes for CASGYSSWPSGGDEQFF.

The chain employs TRBV3-1 and TRBJ2-1; weak D call: TRBD2 (5 bases). CDR1 and CDR2 (germline): LGHDT, YNNKEL (reference sequence). The V and J ends lost 4 bases and 12 bases respectively, with 16 bases between them. The CDR3 loop spans 13 amino acids. The CDR3 DNA reads TGTGCCAGCAGCCTTACCGGGGTAGAGGCGCAGTTCTTC. Its translation: CASSLTGVEAQFF.

The V and J genes are TRBV12-5 and TRBJ1-4; no definite D call. The CDR3 extends over 17 amino acids. The ends were cut back, 4 bases at V and 0 bases at J, with 15 bases in the middle. Germline assignment: CDR1 LGHNT and CDR2 FRNRAP. The CDR3 DNA sequence: TGTGCTAGTGGTTCGACCGGGGTCCTTGCAACTAATGAAAAACTGTTTTTT. It specifies CASGSTGVLATNEKLFF.

In its sample, this clonotype was seen many times. The chain employs TRBV6-5 and TRBJ2-3; D ambiguous. The germline V gene has CDR1 MNHEY and CDR2 SVGAGI. The CDR3 loop spans 14 amino acids. V lost 7 bases to trimming and J lost 4 bases, with 15 bases between them. The CDR3 sequence: CASTRLTPADTQYF. The CDR3 nucleotides are TGTGCCAGCACGAGGCTCACGCCGGCAGATACGCAGTATTTT.

As to this clonotype: A junction end diverges from the germline sequence, so it may reflect a read error. This sequence joins TRBV6-5 and TRBJ1-6; TRBD1 might be the D (5 bases). CDR3 length equals 15 residues. Germline loops: CDR1 MNHEY, CDR2 SVGAGI. The CDR3 protein is CAGSYGVGVNLPLHF. The DNA for the CDR3 is TGTGCCGGCAGTTACGGGGTAGGGGTAAATTTACCCCTCCACTTT.

The sample holds a few counts of this clonotype. CDR3: CASSYSRDMITDTQYF. CDR3 DNA: TGTGCCAGCAGTTACTCCCGGGACATGATCACAGATACGCAGTATTTT. The chain couples TRBV6-2 or TRBV6-3 to TRBJ2-3, with a tentative D call TRBD1 (6 bases). This CDR3 spans 16 amino acids. Deletions cut 0 bases from V and 2 bases from J, with 12 bases between. Germline loops: CDR1 MNHEY, CDR2 SVGEGT.

Of note for this clonotype: The junction shows a germline mismatch at one end, possibly a read error. The chain joins TRBV7-2 to TRBJ2-5, with unresolved D. Germline CDR1 SGHTA, CDR2 FQGNSA. CDR3 length: 12 residues. The CDR3 nucleotides read TGTGTCAGCAGCTTAGCAGACGAGACCCAGTACTTC. It translates to CVSSLADETQYF.

This chain uses TRBV5-1 with TRBJ2-2, with TRBD2 matching 9 bases. This CDR3 contains 16 residues. The trim removed 4 bases at V and 1 base at J, leaving 5 bases unmatched. CDR1 is SGHRS, CDR2 YFSETQ, per germline. CDR3 coding DNA: TGCGCCAGCAGCACGGGACTAGCCGGGAACACCGGGGAGCTGTTTTTT. Protein: CASSTGLAGNTGELFF.

The chain couples TRBV6-5 to TRBJ2-1; tentatively, D is TRBD2 (6 bases). The CDR3 contains 15 residues. The germline CDR1 and CDR2 sequences are MNHEY and SVGAGI. The CDR3 nucleotides are TGTGCGCGGTACTGGCGGGAAGCTTCCTACAATGAGCAGTTCTTC. Amino acids: CARYWREASYNEQFF.

V gene TRBV7-2 combines with J gene TRBJ1-6; 10 bases agree with TRBD1. J was trimmed by 9 bases and V by 0 bases; bases with no gene match: 5. Germline V gene data show CDR1 as SGHTA and CDR2 as FQGNSA. The CDR3 totals 16 residues. The CDR3 region is CASSLARDRGTSPLHF. CDR3 DNA sequence: TGTGCCAGCAGCTTAGCGAGGGACAGGGGAACTTCACCCCTCCACTTT.

V gene TRBV2 combines with J gene TRBJ1-6; D gene unclear. Germline V lookup: CDR1 SNHLY, CDR2 FYNNEI. Trimming stripped 1 base from V and 13 bases from J, with 11 bases between. This CDR3 has 13 amino acids. The CDR3 DNA follows: TGTGCCAGCAGTGAAGAACAGAAAGCCCCCCTCCACTTT. Its protein product is CASSEEQKAPLHF.

This chain joins TRBV10-3 and TRBJ2-1; TRBD2 matches 8 bases. CDR3 length: 15 amino acids. The germline CDR1 and CDR2 sequences are ENHRY and SYGVKD. The V gene end was trimmed by 2 bases and the J gene end by 3 bases; junction bases not matched to a gene: 3. The CDR3 loop is CAISEAAGGYNEQFF. CDR3 DNA: TGTGCCATCAGTGAGGCGGCGGGAGGCTACAATGAGCAGTTCTTC.

The chain is built from TRBV7-9 and TRBJ2-5; no firm D call. Germline CDR1 and CDR2: SEHNR and FQNEAQ (reference sequence). V lost 6 bases to trimming and J lost 4 bases, with 15 bases between them. The CDR3 length is 14 residues. CDR3 region: CASSLEGFVETQYF. Written as DNA, the CDR3 is TGTGCCAGCAGTCTTGAAGGGTTCGTAGAGACCCAGTACTTC.

The chain recombines TRBV7-2 with TRBJ2-1; D is possibly TRBD2 (6 bases). V was clipped by 5 bases and J by 5 bases, with 19 bases between them. Germline assignment: CDR1 SGHTA and CDR2 FQGNSA. The length of the CDR3 is 16 residues. This CDR3 reads CASSLGSARNNNEQFF. Written as DNA, the CDR3 is TGTGCCAGCAGCCTCGGGAGCGCGCGAAATAACAATGAGCAGTTCTTC.

The chain has TRBV7-2 and TRBJ1-2, with TRBD1 matching over 8 bases. CDR1 and CDR2 from the germline V gene are SGHTA and FQGNSA. V lost 6 bases to trimming and J lost 0 bases; unmatched junction nucleotides: 12. The CDR3 loop spans 17 amino acids. In nucleotides, the CDR3 is TGTGCCAGCAGGGGACTCTCCCAGGACAGGGCTAACTATGGCTACACCTTC. Translation: CASRGLSQDRANYGYTF.

The chain couples TRBV20-1 to TRBJ2-7; either TRBD1 or TRBD2 may supply D (5 bases each). The CDR3 covers 16 residues. Germline V lookup: CDR1 DFQATT, CDR2 SNEGSKA (reference sequence). Between the trimmed V and J ends, which lost 3 bases and 0 bases, there was a span of 18 bases. The CDR3 loop is CSARSLRDGPSYEQYF. Written as DNA, the CDR3 is TGCAGTGCTAGGTCATTACGGGACGGACCCTCCTACGAGCAGTACTTC.

This clonotype has a handful of counts. V usage is TRBV11-3 and J usage is TRBJ2-1, with TRBD2 identical over 10 bases. The CDR3 runs to 16 residues. Germline loops: CDR1 SGHNT, CDR2 YENEEA. V shed 5 bases and J 2 bases; nucleotides not matched to a gene: 6. CDR3 sequence (DNA): TGTGCCAGCAGCCGCAGCGGGAGGGCTACCTACAATGAGCAGTTCTTC. It codes for CASSRSGRATYNEQFF.

The DNA for the CDR3 is TGTGCCAGCAGTTCACCCGCCGGGTTAGGGACAGATACGCAGTATTTT. Its translation is CASSSPAGLGTDTQYF. The rearrangement uses TRBV28 and TRBJ2-3; no reliable D call. V shed 4 bases and J shed 3 bases, with 17 bases lying between them. Germline CDR1 reads MDHEN; CDR2 reads SYDVKM. CDR3 length: 16 residues.

This rearrangement joins TRBV5-8 to TRBJ2-3; 7 bases align to TRBD2. The CDR3 extends over 15 amino acids. CDR1 and CDR2 (germline): SGHTS, YDEGEE. V gave up 0 bases and J gave up 6 bases; unmatched junction bases: 7. The CDR3 protein is CASSLVGEGYDTQYF. CDR3 nucleotides: TGTGCCAGCAGCTTGGTAGGGGAGGGCTACGATACGCAGTATTTT. Complete variable domain (other parts from reference TRBV5-8 and TRBJ2-3): EAGVTQSPTHLIKTRGQQATLRCSPISGHTSVYWYQQALGLGLQFLLWYDEGEERNRGNFPPRFSGRQFPNYSSELNVNALELEDSALYLCASSLVGEGYDTQYFGPGTRLTVL.

The chain carries TRBV18 and TRBJ2-7; D not certain. The CDR3 is 13 amino acids. Germline CDR1 is KGHSH and CDR2 is LQKENI. V lost 8 bases, J lost 2 bases, and 13 bases lay in between. This CDR3 reads CASRVGSTYEQYF. The CDR3 region has the DNA TGTGCCAGCCGGGTTGGCAGCACCTACGAGCAGTACTTC.

A few counts support this clonotype. The chain uses TRBV7-2 and TRBJ2-7; D uncertain. CDR1 and CDR2 (germline): SGHTA, FQGNSA. This CDR3 is 15 amino acids long. The V and J ends lost 0 bases and 0 bases respectively, with 9 bases between them. This chain's CDR3 is CASSLAVAGSYEQYF. In nucleotides, the CDR3 is TGTGCCAGCAGCTTAGCGGTGGCAGGCTCCTACGAGCAGTACTTC.

V gene TRBV28 combines with J gene TRBJ2-7; 8 bases line up with TRBD2. V trimming: 3 bases; J trimming: 2 bases; junction bases outside the gene matches: 12. The CDR3 totals 17 residues. Germline loops: CDR1 MDHEN, CDR2 SYDVKM. The chain's CDR3 is CASSFQAGTRPTYEQYF. The CDR3, as DNA: TGTGCCAGCAGTTTCCAGGCCGGGACTAGACCTACCTACGAGCAGTACTTC.

Only a few counts were recorded for this clonotype. The chain combines TRBV6-6 with TRBJ2-5; TRBD2 is a possible D gene (6 bases). From germline, CDR1 is MNHNY and CDR2 SVGAGI (reference sequence). The CDR3 spans 15 residues. V was clipped by 8 bases and J by 4 bases, with 20 bases between them. In nucleotides, the CDR3 is TGTGCCAGCCTCCTGAAGGGTGTCGGGAGAGAGACCCAGTACTTC. Its protein is CASLLKGVGRETQYF.

This clonotype was counted between two and nine times. The chain recombines TRBV12-3 or TRBV12-4 with TRBJ2-5, with D possibly matching TRBD2 (6 bases). The CDR3 has 17 amino acids. V was trimmed by 2 bases and J by 0 bases, leaving 16 bases between them. DNA of the CDR3: TGTGCCAGCAGTTTAACCGGACGGGGGTTTTACCAAGAGACCCAGTACTTC. This codes for CASSLTGRGFYQETQYF.

This clonotype has only a few counts. The J gene is TRBJ1-2, the V gene TRBV2; the D gene is possibly TRBD1 (6 bases). The CDR3 covers 13 residues. Per the germline V gene, CDR1 is SNHLY and CDR2 is FYNNEI. The V gene lost 4 bases and the J gene lost 4 bases, with 10 bases spanning the gap. Here the CDR3 DNA reads TGTGCCAGCAGTGGGCAGGGGAGCTATGGCTACACCTTC. Its protein is CASSGQGSYGYTF. Full variable domain (rest looked up from reference TRBV2 and TRBJ1-2): EPEVTQTPSHQVTQMGQEVILRCVPISNHLYFYWYRQILGQKVEFLVSFYNNEISEKSEIFDDQFSVERPDGSNFTLKIRSTKLEDSAMYFCASSGQGSYGYTFGSGTRLTVV.

This chain connects TRBV20-1 to TRBJ1-1; perhaps TRBD1 as D (5 bases). The CDR3 is made up of 14 amino acids. Germline-derived CDR1 and CDR2 are DFQATT and SNEGSKA (reference sequence). V dropped 2 bases and J dropped 2 bases, with 12 bases sitting between them. CDR3 in DNA: TGCAGTGCTAGAACCCGACAGAGTAACACTGAAGCTTTCTTT. This translates into CSARTRQSNTEAFF.

This clonotype came up a few times. The CDR3 here is CASSVEGNSYEQYF. Written as DNA, the CDR3 is TGTGCCAGCAGCGTAGAGGGCAACTCCTACGAGCAGTACTTC. V is TRBV9 and J is TRBJ2-7; D is undetermined. CDR3 length equals 14 residues. The V gene lost 0 bases and the J gene lost 0 bases, with 7 bases spanning the gap. CDR1 and CDR2 from the germline V gene are SGDLS and YYNGEE.

This clonotype was observed a few times. The chain joins TRBV7-2 to TRBJ2-3; 9 bases map to TRBD1. This CDR3 is 16 amino acids long. J gave up 3 bases and V 2 bases, and 6 bases lay outside the gene matches. Per germline, CDR1 SGHTA and CDR2 FQGNSA. CDR3 coding DNA: TGTGCCAGCAGCTTAACAGGGGGCCGAAGTACAGATACGCAGTATTTT. It is translated as CASSLTGGRSTDTQYF.